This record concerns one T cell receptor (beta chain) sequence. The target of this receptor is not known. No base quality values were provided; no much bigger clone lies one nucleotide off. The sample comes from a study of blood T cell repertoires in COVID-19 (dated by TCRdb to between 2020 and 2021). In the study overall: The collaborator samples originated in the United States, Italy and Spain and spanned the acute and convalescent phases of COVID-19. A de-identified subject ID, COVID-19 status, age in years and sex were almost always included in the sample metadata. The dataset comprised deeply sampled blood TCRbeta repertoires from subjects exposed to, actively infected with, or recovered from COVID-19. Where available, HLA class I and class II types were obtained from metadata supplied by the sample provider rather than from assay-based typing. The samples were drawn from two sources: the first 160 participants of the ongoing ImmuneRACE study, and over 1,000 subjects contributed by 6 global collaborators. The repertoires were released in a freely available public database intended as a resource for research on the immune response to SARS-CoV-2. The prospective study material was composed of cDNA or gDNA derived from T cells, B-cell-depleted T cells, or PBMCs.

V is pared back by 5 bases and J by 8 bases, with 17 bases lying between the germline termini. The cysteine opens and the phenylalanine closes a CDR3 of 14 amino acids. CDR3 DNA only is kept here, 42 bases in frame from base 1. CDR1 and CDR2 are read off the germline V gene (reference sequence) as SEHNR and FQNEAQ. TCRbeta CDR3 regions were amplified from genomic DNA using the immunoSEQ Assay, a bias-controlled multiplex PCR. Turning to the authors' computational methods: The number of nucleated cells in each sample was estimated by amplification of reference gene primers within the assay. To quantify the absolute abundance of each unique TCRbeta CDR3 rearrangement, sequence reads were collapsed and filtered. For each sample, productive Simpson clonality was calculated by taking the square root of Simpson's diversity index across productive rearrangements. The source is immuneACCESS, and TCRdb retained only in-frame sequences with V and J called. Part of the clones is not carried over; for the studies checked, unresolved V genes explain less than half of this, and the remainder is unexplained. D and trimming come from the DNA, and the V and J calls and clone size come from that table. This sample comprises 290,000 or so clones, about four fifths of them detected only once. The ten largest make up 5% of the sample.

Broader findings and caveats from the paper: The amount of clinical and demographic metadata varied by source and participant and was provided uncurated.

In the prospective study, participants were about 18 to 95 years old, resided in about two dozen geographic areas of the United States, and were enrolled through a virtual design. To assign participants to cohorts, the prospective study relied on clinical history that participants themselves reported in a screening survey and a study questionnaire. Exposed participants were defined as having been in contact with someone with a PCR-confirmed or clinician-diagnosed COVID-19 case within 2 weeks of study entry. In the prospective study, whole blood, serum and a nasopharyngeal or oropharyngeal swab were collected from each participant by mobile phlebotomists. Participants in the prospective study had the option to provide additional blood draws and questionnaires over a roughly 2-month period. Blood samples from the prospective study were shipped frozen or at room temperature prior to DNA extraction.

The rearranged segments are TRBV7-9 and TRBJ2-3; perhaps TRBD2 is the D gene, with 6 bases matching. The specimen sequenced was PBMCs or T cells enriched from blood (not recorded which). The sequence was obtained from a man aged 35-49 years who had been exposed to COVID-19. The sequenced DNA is TGTGCCAGCAGCCCGGGGACTGGAAGGCCTACGCAGTATTTT. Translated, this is CASSPGTGRPTQYF.